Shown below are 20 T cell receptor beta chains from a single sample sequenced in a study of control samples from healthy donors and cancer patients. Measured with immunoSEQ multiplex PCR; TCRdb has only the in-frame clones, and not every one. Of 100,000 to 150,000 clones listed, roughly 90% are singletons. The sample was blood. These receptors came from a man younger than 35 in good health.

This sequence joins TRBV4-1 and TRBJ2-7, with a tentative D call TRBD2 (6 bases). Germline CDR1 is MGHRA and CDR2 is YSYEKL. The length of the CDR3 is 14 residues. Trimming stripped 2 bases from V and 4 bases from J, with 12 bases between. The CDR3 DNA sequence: TGCGCCAGCAGCCAACCGGGACGGGGGTACGAGCAGTACTTC. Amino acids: CASSQPGRGYEQYF.

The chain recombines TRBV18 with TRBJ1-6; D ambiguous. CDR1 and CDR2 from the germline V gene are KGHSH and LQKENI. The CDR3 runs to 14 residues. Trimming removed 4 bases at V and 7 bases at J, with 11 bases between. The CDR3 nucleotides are TGTGCCAGCTCACTTACAGAGAAAAATTCACCCCTCCACTTT. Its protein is CASSLTEKNSPLHF.

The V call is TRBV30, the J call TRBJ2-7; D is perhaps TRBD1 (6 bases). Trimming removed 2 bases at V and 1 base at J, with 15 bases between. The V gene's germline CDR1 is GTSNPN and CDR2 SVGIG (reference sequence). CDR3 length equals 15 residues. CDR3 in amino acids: CAWSPRQVTSYEQYF. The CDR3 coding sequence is TGTGCCTGGAGTCCAAGACAGGTGACTTCCTACGAGCAGTACTTC.

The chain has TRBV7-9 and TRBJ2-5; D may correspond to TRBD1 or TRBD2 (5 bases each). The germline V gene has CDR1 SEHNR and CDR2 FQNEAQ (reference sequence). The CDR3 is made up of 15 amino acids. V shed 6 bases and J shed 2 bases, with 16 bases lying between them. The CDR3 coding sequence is TGTGCCAGCAGTTCCCCGGTTTGGGGGCAAGAGACCCAGTACTTC. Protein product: CASSSPVWGQETQYF.

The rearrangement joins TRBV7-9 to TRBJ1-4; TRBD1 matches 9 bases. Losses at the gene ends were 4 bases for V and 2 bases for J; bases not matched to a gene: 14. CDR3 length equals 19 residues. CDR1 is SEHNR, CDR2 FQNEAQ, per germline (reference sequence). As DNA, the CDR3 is TGTGCCAGCAGCTCCCGACAGGGGGGGTATATTGGGACTAATGAAAAACTGTTTTTT. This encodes CASSSRQGGYIGTNEKLFF.

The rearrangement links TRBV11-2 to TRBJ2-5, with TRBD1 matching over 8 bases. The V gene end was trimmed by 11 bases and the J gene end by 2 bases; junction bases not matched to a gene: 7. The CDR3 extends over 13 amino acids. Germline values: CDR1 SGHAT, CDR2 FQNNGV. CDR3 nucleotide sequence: TGTGCCGGGCGCGGACAGGGACAAGAGACCCAGTACTTC. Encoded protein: CAGRGQGQETQYF.

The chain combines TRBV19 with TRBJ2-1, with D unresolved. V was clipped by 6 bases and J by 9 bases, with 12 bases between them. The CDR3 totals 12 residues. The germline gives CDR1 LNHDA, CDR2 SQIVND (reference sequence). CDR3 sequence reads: CASRTPSREQFF. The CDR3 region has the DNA TGTGCCAGTAGGACCCCGAGTCGTGAGCAGTTCTTC.

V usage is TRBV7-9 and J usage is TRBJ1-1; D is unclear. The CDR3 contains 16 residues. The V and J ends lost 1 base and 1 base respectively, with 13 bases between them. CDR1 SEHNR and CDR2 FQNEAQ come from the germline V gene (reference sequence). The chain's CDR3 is CASSLVSGPSNTEAFF. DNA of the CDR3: TGTGCCAGCAGCTTAGTTTCTGGTCCCTCGAACACTGAAGCTTTCTTT.

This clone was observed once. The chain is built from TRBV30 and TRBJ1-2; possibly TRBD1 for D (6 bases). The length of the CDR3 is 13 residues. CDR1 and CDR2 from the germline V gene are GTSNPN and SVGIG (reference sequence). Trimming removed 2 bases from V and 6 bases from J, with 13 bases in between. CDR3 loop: CAWSPGTPDGYTF. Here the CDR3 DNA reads TGTGCCTGGAGTCCCGGGACACCCGATGGCTACACCTTC.

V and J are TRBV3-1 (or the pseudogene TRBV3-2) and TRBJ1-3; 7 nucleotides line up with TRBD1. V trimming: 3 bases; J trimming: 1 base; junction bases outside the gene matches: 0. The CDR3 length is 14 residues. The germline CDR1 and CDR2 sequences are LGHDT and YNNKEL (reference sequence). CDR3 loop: CASSQTGSGNTIYF. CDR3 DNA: TGTGCCAGCAGCCAGACAGGGTCTGGAAACACCATATATTTT.

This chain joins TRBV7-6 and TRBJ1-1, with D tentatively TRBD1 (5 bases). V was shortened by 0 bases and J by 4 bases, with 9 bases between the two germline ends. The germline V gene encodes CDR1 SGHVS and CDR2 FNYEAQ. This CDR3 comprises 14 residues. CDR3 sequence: CASSLAGVGTEAFF. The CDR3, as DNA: TGTGCCAGCAGCTTAGCAGGGGTAGGCACTGAAGCTTTCTTT. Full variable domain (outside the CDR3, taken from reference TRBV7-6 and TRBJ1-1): GAGVSQSPRYKVTKRGQDVALRCDPISGHVSLYWYRQALGQGPEFLTYFNYEAQQDKSGLPNDRFSAERPEGSISTLTIQRTEQRDSAMYRCASSLAGVGTEAFFGQGTRLTVV.

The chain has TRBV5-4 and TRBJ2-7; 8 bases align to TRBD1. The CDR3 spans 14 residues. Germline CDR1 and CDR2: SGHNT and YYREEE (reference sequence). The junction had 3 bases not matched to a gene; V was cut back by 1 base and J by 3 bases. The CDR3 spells CASSLQGAIYEQYF. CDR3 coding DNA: TGTGCCAGCAGCTTGCAGGGGGCGATCTACGAGCAGTACTTC. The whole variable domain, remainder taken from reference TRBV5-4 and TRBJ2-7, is ETGVTQSPTHLIKTRGQQVTLRCSSQSGHNTVSWYQQALGQGPQFIFQYYREEENGRGNFPPRFSGLQFPNYSSELNVNALELDDSALYLCASSLQGAIYEQYFGPGTRLTVT.

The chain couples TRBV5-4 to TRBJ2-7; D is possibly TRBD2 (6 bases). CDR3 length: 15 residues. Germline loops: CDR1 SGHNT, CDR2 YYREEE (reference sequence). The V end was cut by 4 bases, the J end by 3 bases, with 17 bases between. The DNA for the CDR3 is TGTGCCAGCAGCAATCCCGGGAGCCGAAGCTACGAGCAGTACTTC. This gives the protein CASSNPGSRSYEQYF.

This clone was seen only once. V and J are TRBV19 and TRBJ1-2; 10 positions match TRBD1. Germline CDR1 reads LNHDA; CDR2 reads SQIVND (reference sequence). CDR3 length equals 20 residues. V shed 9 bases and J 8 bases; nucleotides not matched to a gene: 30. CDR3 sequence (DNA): TGTGCCAGCCGAAACCCGTCGGGACAGGGGAGGGCTTCGGGTATTCGGGGCTACACCTTC. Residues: CASRNPSGQGRASGIRGYTF.

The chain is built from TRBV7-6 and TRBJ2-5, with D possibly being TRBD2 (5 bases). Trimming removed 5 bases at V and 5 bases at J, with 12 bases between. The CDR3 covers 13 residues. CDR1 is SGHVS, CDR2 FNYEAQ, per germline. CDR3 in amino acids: CASSEQVAETQYF. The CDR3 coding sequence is TGTGCCAGCAGCGAGCAGGTAGCGGAGACCCAGTACTTC.

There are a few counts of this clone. The CDR3 spells CASSLTQKVLYGYTF. CDR3 nucleotide sequence: TGTGCCAGCAGCCTGACACAGAAGGTATTATATGGCTACACCTTC. The chain joins TRBV2 to TRBJ1-2; D gene unclear. CDR1 SNHLY and CDR2 FYNNEI come from the germline V gene. The V end was cut by 6 bases, the J end by 5 bases, with 19 bases between. The CDR3 covers 15 residues.

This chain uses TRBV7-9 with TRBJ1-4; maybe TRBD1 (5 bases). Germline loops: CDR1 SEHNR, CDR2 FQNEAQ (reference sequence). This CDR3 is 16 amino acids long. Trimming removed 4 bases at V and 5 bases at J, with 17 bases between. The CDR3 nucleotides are TGTGCCAGCAGCTCATCCGGGACGGGGGAGAATGAAAAACTGTTTTTT. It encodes CASSSSGTGENEKLFF.

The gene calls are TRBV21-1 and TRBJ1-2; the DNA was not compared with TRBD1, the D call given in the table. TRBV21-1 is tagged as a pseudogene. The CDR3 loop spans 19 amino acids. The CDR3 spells CASSKGRTGTARLNYGYTF. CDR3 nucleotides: TGTGCCAGCAGCAAAGGCCGGACCGGGACAGCGAGACTTAACTATGGCTACACCTTC.

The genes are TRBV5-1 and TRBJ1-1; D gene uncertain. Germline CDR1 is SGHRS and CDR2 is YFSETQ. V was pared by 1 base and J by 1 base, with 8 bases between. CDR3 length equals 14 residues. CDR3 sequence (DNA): TGCGCCAGCAGCTTGAGAGTCCCGAACACTGAAGCTTTCTTT. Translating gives CASSLRVPNTEAFF. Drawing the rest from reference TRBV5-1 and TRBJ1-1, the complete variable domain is KAGVTQTPRYLIKTRGQQVTLSCSPISGHRSVSWYQQTPGQGLQFLFEYFSETQRNKGNFPGRFSGRQFSNSRSEMNVSTLELGDSALYLCASSLRVPNTEAFFGQGTRLTVV.

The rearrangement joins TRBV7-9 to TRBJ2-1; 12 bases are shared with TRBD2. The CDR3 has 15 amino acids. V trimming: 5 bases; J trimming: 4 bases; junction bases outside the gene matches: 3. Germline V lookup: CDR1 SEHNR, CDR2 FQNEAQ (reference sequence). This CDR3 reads CASSQLAGGYNEQFF. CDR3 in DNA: TGTGCCAGCAGCCAACTAGCGGGGGGATACAATGAGCAGTTCTTC.